What follows are 22 T cell receptor beta chains derived from one specimen sequenced in a study of T cells in localized non-small cell lung cancer. The method was immunoSEQ multiplex PCR; TCRdb's version includes in-frame clones alone and lacks a portion of them. Seen here are approximately 25,000 clones, roughly 91% observed once, and the top ten hold roughly 0.99%. The material sequenced was peripheral blood, taken before any cancer treatment. The receptors were gathered from a woman aged 40 to 75 with stage I lung adenocarcinoma.

The chain recombines TRBV19 with TRBJ2-7, with unresolved D. This CDR3 contains 15 residues. V was cut by 2 bases and J by 1 base, with 12 bases left in between. Germline V CDR1 and CDR2: LNHDA, SQIVND (reference sequence). The CDR3 reads CASSISAITSYEQYF. In nucleotides, the CDR3 is TGTGCCAGTAGTATATCGGCTATCACGTCCTACGAGCAGTACTTC.

The chain uses TRBV29-1 and TRBJ2-7, with D perhaps being TRBD1 or TRBD2 (6 bases each). The V end was cut by 4 bases, the J end by 7 bases, with 17 bases between. From germline, CDR1 is SQVTM and CDR2 ANQGSEA. This CDR3 has 13 amino acids. CDR3 coding DNA: TGCAGCGTTGCCGCCGGGGGACAAGGAGAGCAGTACTTC. Residues: CSVAAGGQGEQYF.

This clone was observed once. The rearrangement links TRBV9 to TRBJ2-1; D is possibly TRBD1 (5 bases). The CDR3 spans 16 residues. Germline values: CDR1 SGDLS, CDR2 YYNGEE. With 0 bases removed from V and 0 bases from J, the gap between germline ends came to 10 bases. The CDR3 region has the DNA TGTGCCAGCAGCGTAGGCCACAGGAGCTCCTACAATGAGCAGTTCTTC. This codes for CASSVGHRSSYNEQFF. The entire variable domain, with the rest obtained from reference TRBV9 and TRBJ2-1, is as follows: DSGVTQTPKHLITATGQRVTLRCSPRSGDLSVYWYQQSLDQGLQFLIQYYNGEERAKGNILERFSAQQFPDLHSELNLSSLELGDSALYFCASSVGHRSSYNEQFFGPGTRLTVL.

The rearrangement joins TRBV11-2 to TRBJ2-7, with TRBD2 matching 11 bases. V lost 5 bases and J lost 7; bases outside the gene matches: 10. The CDR3 consists of 15 residues. Germline CDR1 is SGHAT and CDR2 is FQNNGV. The CDR3 reads CASSQIAGGLREQYF. CDR3 DNA: TGTGCCAGCAGCCAGATAGCGGGAGGGTTGCGTGAGCAGTACTTC.

This sequence joins TRBV7-2 and TRBJ1-2, with D tentatively TRBD1 (6 bases). Trimming removed 1 base from V and 4 bases from J, with 16 bases in between. CDR3 length equals 16 residues. Germline V gene lookup returns CDR1 SGHTA and CDR2 FQGNSA. The CDR3 is CASSLVGSRGGYGYTF. DNA for the CDR3: TGTGCCAGCAGCTTAGTAGGGTCCAGGGGAGGCTATGGCTACACCTTC.

The V call is TRBV5-1, the J call TRBJ2-3; no clear D gene. In germline, CDR1 is SGHRS, CDR2 YFSETQ. V lost 1 base and J lost 2, with 11 bases in between. This CDR3 is 15 amino acids long. The CDR3 DNA is TGCGCCAGCAGCTTGCTCTACTCGTCCACAGATACGCAGTATTTT. Translation: CASSLLYSSTDTQYF.

V gene TRBV7-8 combines with J gene TRBJ2-7; 9 bases are a match to TRBD2. Germline V gene lookup returns CDR1 SGHVS and CDR2 FQNEAQ. The CDR3 is 15 residues long. Unmatched junction bases numbered 2, after V lost 2 bases and J lost 0 bases. The CDR3 DNA reads TGTGCCAGCAGCTTACTAGCGGGGAGCTCCTACGAGCAGTACTTC. Translation: CASSLLAGSSYEQYF.

CDR3 residues: CASSSGVSSYNEQFF. CDR3 DNA: TGTGCCAGCAGTTCCGGAGTAAGCTCCTACAATGAGCAGTTCTTC. The chain uses TRBV28 and TRBJ2-1; D gene unclear. Trimming stripped 4 bases from V and 0 bases from J, with 10 bases between. The CDR3 runs 15 residues. Germline assignment: CDR1 MDHEN and CDR2 SYDVKM.

The chain links TRBV27 to TRBJ1-1; TRBD1 aligns across 8 bases. The germline gives CDR1 MNHEY, CDR2 SMNVEV (reference sequence). V gave up 6 bases and J gave up 4 bases; unmatched junction bases: 16. This CDR3 comprises 17 residues. The CDR3 is CASSSLFETGVITEAFF. DNA for the CDR3: TGTGCCAGCAGCTCCCTCTTCGAGACAGGGGTAATCACTGAAGCTTTCTTT.

This chain links TRBV11-2 with TRBJ2-7; TRBD2 agrees at 8 bases. This CDR3 has 13 amino acids. The ends lost 6 bases at V and 0 bases at J; junction bases unmatched: 1. Germline CDR1 reads SGHAT; CDR2 reads FQNNGV. CDR3 protein: CASRGLGSYEQYF. CDR3 bases: TGTGCCAGCAGGGGACTAGGCTCCTACGAGCAGTACTTC.

The CDR3 loop is CASSPNNAGTMNTEAFF. CDR3 coding DNA: TGCGCCAGCAGCCCAAACAACGCCGGGACGATGAACACTGAAGCTTTCTTT. The rearrangement joins TRBV4-1 to TRBJ1-1; weak D call: TRBD1 (5 bases). V lost 4 bases and J 0 bases, leaving 18 bases between the germline ends. The CDR3 spans 17 residues. Germline V gene lookup returns CDR1 MGHRA and CDR2 YSYEKL.

The V gene is TRBV5-1, the J gene TRBJ2-5, with D maybe TRBD2 (6 bases). V lost 2 bases, J lost 3 bases, and 8 bases lay in between. The CDR3 has 13 residues. The germline V gene encodes CDR1 SGHRS and CDR2 YFSETQ. CDR3 coding DNA: TGCGCCAGCAGCTTCGCTAGCGAAGAGACCCAGTACTTC. It is translated as CASSFASEETQYF.

This sequence joins TRBV6-6 and TRBJ1-5; D gene ambiguous. From germline, CDR1 is MNHNY and CDR2 SVGAGI (reference sequence). The CDR3 is made up of 15 amino acids. Trimming took 5 bases from V and 9 from J, leaving 20 bases between them. The CDR3 DNA reads as TGTGCCAGCAGTCGATCGGGCCTAGCTCCGTGGCCCCAGCATTTT. Residues: CASSRSGLAPWPQHF.

The V and J genes are TRBV7-2 and TRBJ1-2, with TRBD1 matching over 10 bases. This CDR3 is built from 15 residues. CDR1 is SGHTA, CDR2 FQGNSA, per germline. V trimming: 1 base; J trimming: 8 bases; junction bases outside the gene matches: 7. The CDR3 loop reads CASSLVGQGEVGYTF. As DNA, the CDR3 is TGTGCCAGCAGCTTAGTAGGACAGGGGGAAGTCGGCTACACCTTC.

V gene TRBV5-1 combines with J gene TRBJ2-7, with D possibly being TRBD1 (6 bases). V lost 1 base to trimming and J lost 0 bases, with 14 bases between them. The CDR3 covers 16 residues. In germline, CDR1 is SGHRS, CDR2 YFSETQ. The CDR3 DNA is TGCGCCAGCAGCTTGTCCCCGGGACAAAGCTCCTACGAGCAGTACTTC. Translated: CASSLSPGQSSYEQYF.

This chain links TRBV11-2 with TRBJ2-1; 12 positions agree with TRBD2. V lost 0 bases, J lost 8 bases, and 8 bases stayed unmatched. Germline CDR1 reads SGHAT; CDR2 reads FQNNGV. This CDR3 has 17 amino acids. CDR3 nucleotide sequence: TGTGCCAGCAGCTTAGATCAGACTAGCGGGAGTCGGGATGAGCAGTTCTTC. Protein product: CASSLDQTSGSRDEQFF.

The CDR3 bases are TGTGCCAGCAGCGTGACCAGCCTAGGACACGAGCAGTACTTC. Encoded protein: CASSVTSLGHEQYF. The V gene is TRBV9, the J gene TRBJ2-7; D not certain. The CDR3 covers 14 residues. Trimming removed 2 bases at V and 5 bases at J, with 14 bases between. Germline CDR1 and CDR2: SGDLS and YYNGEE.

The V call is TRBV19, the J call TRBJ1-1, with 7 bases that match TRBD1. The germline CDR1 and CDR2 sequences are LNHDA and SQIVND (reference sequence). V dropped 5 bases and J dropped 0; count of bases not matched to a gene: 15. The CDR3 totals 18 residues. CDR3 in DNA: TGTGCCAGTAGTCCTAAGGACAGGTTGAGGCGAGTGAACACTGAAGCTTTCTTT. Its protein product is CASSPKDRLRRVNTEAFF. The full variable domain, completed using reference TRBV19 and TRBJ1-1, is DGGITQSPKYLFRKEGQNVTLSCEQNLNHDAMYWYRQDPGQGLRLIYYSQIVNDFQKGDIAEGYSVSREKKESFPLTVTSAQKNPTAFYLCASSPKDRLRRVNTEAFFGQGTRLTVV.

The V and J genes are TRBV19 and TRBJ1-5, with D maybe TRBD1 (6 bases). CDR3 length: 15 amino acids. With 4 bases removed from V and 7 bases from J, the gap between germline ends came to 17 bases. The V gene's germline CDR1 is LNHDA and CDR2 SQIVND (reference sequence). The CDR3 sequence is CASSTKRPGGQPQHF. CDR3 bases: TGTGCCAGTAGTACTAAACGGCCCGGGGGCCAGCCCCAGCATTTT.

V gene TRBV5-6 combines with J gene TRBJ1-5; D is perhaps TRBD1 (5 bases). This CDR3 region has 14 residues. V was pared by 0 bases and J by 7 bases, with 11 bases between. Germline V gene data show CDR1 as SGHDT and CDR2 as YYEEEE. For the CDR3, the DNA is TGTGCCAGCAGCTTGGCCGGGGGTCGGCAGCCCCAGCATTTT. Amino acid sequence: CASSLAGGRQPQHF.

The CDR3 loop is CASSLPPGRGRPKHEQFF. Written as DNA, the CDR3 is TGTGCCAGCAGCTTACCACCGGGACGAGGGAGGCCTAAGCATGAGCAGTTCTTC. The genes are TRBV11-3 and TRBJ2-1, with TRBD2 as a possible D gene (6 bases). This CDR3 is built from 18 residues. From germline, CDR1 is SGHNT and CDR2 YENEEA. V lost 2 bases and J lost 8, with 25 bases in between.

The CDR3 loop is CASSDQKGGNQPQHF. In nucleotides, the CDR3 is TGTGCCAGCAGCGACCAGAAGGGTGGCAATCAGCCCCAGCATTTT. This rearrangement joins TRBV7-9 to TRBJ1-5; no reliable D call. The germline CDR1 and CDR2 sequences are SEHNR and FQNEAQ (reference sequence). Trimming left V 5 bases short and J 2 bases short, with 13 bases between. The length of the CDR3 is 15 residues.